The entry below describes one TCR beta chain. Its target is unknown. The CDR3 consists of 15 residues. V lost 4 bases, J lost 6 bases, and 7 bases stayed unmatched. Per germline, CDR1 SGHTS and CDR2 YDEGEE. The data stem from a study of cytomegalovirus exposure and HLA in healthy donors. Regarding the study as a whole: Researchers reported in a later analysis that common viral pathogens appeared linked to several top clusters. A list of 150 to 200 TCR beta chains associated with cytomegalovirus was given.

PCR employed 60 Vbeta and 13 Jbeta primers. Authors' analysis steps: About 11 million of the 80 million or so unique TCR beta chains counted in a later analysis were shared. Clones were read by immunoSEQ multiplex PCR, and TCRdb kept only the in-frame ones, dropping some. The V and J calls and clone size are taken from that table; D and trimming were inferred from the DNA. The sample includes about 64,000 clones, roughly 87% seen only once; the top ten take approximately 12%. The source is a female donor in good health and CMV-seronegative. Sequenced: PBMCs. The V gene is TRBV5-8, the J gene TRBJ1-5, with 10 positions matching TRBD1. The DNA of the CDR3 is TGTGCCAGCAGCCCGAGACAGGGGGCCGTTCAGCCCCAGCATTTT. Protein product: CASSPRQGAVQPQHF.